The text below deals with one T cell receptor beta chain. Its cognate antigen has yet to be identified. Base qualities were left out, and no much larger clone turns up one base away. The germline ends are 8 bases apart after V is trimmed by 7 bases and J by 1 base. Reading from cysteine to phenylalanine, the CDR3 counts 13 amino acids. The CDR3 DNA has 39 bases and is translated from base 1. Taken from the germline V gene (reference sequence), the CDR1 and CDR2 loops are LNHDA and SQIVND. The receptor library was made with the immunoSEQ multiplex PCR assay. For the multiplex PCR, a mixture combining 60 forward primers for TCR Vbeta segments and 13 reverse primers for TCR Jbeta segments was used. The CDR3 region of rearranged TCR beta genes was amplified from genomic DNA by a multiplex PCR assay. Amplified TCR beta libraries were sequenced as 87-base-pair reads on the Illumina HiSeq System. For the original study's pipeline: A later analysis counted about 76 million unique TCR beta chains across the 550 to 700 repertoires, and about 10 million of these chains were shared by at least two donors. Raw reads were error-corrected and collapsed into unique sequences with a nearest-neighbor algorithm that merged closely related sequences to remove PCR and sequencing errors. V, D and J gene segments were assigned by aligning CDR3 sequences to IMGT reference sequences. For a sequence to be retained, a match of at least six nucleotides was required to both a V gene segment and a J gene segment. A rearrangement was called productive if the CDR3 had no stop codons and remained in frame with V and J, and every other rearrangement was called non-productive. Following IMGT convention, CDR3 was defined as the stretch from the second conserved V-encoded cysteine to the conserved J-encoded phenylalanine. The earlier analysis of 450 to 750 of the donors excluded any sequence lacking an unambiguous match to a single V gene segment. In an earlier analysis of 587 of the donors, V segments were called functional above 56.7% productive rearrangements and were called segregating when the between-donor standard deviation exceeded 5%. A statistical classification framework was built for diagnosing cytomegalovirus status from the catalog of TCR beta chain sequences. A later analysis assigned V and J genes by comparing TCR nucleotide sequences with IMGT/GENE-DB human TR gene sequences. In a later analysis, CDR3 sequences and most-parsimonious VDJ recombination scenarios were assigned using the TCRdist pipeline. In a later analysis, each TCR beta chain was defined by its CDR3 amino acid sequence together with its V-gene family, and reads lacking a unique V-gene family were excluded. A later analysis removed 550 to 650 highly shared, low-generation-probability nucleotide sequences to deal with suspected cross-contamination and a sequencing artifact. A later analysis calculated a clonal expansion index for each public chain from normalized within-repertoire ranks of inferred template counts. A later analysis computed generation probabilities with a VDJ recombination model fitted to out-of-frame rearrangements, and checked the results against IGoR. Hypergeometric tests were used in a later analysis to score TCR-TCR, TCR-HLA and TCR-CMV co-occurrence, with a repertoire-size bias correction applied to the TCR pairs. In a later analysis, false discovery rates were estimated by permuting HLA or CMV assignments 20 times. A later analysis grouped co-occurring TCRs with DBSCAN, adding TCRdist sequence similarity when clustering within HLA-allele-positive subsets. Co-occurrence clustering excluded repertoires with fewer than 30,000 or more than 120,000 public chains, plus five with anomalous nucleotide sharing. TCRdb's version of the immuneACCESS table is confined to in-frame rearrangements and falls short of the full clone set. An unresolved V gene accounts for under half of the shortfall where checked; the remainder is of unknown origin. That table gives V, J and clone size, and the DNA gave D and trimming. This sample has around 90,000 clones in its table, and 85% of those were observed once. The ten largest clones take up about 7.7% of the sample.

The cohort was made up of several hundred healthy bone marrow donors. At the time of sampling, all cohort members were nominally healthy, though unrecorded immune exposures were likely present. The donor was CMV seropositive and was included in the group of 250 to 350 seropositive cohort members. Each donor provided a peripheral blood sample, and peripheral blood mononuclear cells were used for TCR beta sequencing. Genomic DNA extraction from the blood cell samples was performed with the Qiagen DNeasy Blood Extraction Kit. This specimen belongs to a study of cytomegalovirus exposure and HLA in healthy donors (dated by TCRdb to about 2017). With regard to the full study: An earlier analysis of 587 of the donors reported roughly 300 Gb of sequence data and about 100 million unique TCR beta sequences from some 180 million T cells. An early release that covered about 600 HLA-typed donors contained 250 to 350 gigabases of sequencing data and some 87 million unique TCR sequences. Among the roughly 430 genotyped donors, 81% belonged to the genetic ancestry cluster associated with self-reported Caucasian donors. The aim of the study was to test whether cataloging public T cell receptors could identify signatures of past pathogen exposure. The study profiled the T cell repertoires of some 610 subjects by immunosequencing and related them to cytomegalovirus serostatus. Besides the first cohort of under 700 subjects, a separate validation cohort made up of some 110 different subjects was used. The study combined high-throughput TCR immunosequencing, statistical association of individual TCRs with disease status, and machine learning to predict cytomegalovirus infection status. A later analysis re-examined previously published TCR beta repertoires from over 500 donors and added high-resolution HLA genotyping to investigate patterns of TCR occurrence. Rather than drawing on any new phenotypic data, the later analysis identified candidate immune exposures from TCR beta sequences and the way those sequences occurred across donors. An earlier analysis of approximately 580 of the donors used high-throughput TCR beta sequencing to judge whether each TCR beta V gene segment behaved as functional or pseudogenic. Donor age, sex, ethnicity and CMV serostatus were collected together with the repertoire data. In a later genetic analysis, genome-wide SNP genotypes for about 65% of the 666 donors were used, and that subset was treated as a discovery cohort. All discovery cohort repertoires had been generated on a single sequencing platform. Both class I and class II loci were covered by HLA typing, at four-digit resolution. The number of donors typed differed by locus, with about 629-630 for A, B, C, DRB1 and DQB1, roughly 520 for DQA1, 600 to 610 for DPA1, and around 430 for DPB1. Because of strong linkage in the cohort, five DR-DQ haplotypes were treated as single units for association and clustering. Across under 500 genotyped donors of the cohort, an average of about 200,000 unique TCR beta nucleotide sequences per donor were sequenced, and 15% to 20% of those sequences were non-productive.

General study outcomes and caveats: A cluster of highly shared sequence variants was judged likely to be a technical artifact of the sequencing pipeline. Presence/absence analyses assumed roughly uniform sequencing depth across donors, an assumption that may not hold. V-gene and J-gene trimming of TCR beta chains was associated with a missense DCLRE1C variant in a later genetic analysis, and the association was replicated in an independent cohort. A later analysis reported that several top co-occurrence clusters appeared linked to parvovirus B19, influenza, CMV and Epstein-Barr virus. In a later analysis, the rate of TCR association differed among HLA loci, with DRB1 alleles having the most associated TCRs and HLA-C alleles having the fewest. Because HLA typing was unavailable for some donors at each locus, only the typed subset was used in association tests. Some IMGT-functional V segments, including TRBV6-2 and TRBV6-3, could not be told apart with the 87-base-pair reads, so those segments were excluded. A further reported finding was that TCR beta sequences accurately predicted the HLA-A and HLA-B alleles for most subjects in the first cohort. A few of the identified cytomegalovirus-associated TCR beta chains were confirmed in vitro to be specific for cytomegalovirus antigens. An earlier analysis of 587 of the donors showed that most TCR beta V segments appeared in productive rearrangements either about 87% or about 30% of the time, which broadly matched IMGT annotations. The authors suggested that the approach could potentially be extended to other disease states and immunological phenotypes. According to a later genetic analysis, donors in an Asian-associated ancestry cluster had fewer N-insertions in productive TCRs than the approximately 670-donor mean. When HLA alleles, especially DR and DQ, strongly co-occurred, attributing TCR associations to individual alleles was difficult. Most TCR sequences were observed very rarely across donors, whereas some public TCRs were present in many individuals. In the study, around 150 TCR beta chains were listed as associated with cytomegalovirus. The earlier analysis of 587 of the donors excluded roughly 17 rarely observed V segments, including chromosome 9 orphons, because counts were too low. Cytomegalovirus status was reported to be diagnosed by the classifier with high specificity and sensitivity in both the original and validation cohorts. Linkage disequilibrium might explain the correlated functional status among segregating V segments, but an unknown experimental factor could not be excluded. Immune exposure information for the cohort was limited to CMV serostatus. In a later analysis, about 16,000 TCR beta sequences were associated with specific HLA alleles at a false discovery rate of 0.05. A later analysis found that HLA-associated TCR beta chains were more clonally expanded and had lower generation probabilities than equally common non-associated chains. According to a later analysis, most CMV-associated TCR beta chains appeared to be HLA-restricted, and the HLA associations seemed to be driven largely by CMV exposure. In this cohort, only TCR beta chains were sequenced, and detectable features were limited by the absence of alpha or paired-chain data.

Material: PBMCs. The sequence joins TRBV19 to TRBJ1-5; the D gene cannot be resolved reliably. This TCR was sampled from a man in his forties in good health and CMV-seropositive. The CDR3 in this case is CASTDTSNQPQHF. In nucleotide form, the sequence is TGTGCCAGTACAGACACGAGCAATCAGCCCCAGCATTTT.